This T cell receptor beta chain was sequenced for a study of T cell repertoires in cytomegalovirus infection. Study-level background: CMV infection plus the matching HLA type was flagged by public TCR beta signatures. Study-wide results and limits: Dominating the ex vivo response were HLA-C-restricted CMV-specific TCR beta clonotypes.

TCRdb re-analysed the reads in MiXCR, keeping a single row per CDR3 protein. The top ten hold roughly an eighth of the sample, which has about 830,000 distinct CDR3 sequences, less than 35% seen once. The CDR3 consists of 15 residues. With 5 bases removed from V and 5 bases from J, the gap between germline ends came to 18 bases. The germline gives CDR1 SGHAT, CDR2 FQNNGV. This clonotype turned up a few times. The antigen is not known. The sequences come from cultured CD8+ T cells from PBMCs, collected from culture after CMV antigen stimulation. The rearrangement joins TRBV11-2 to TRBJ1-2; possibly TRBD1 for D (5 bases). This sequence originates from a human donor in good health (CMV status not recorded). Some clones in this sample may be carry-over from other donors' samples. CDR3 sequence reads: CASSIAGGEFYGYTF. The CDR3 DNA sequence: TGTGCCAGCAGCATCGCGGGGGGGGAATTTTATGGCTACACCTTC.